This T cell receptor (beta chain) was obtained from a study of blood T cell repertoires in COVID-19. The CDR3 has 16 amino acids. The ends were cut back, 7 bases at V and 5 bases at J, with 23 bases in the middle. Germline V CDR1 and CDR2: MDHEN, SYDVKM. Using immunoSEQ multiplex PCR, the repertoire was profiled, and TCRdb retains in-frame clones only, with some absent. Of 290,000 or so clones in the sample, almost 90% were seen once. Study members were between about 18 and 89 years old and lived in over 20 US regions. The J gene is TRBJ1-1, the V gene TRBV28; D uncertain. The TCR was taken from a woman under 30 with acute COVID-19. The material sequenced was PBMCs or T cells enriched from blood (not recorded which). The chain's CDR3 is CASTKPNSVYLTEAFF. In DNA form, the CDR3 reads TGTGCCAGCACCAAACCCAACTCCGTTTATTTGACTGAAGCTTTCTTT.